Below are 22 T cell receptor beta chains sequenced from a single sample in a study of T-cell reconstitution after alpha-beta-depleted transplantation in children. Preparation of the TCRbeta library was carried out with unique molecular identifiers. TCRdb reanalysed the PCR reads using MiXCR and keeps one entry per CDR3 protein. The table records nearly 350,000 distinct CDR3 sequences, about 16% of them present only once. Sequencing used PBMCs, mostly from graft donor cells, obtained 360 days after TCRalphabeta/CD19-depleted stem cell transplant. These receptors all come from a male patient aged 2 to 10 who had a stem cell transplant for acute lymphoblastic leukemia, so the T cells may come from the graft donor.

The J gene is TRBJ2-7, the V gene TRBV5-1, with a tentative D call TRBD1 (6 bases). V lost 3 bases, J lost 3 bases, and 10 bases lay in between. Germline values: CDR1 SGHRS, CDR2 YFSETQ. The CDR3 consists of 13 residues. CDR3 amino acids: CASSYRENYEQYF. Here the CDR3 DNA reads TGCGCCAGCAGCTACAGGGAAAACTACGAGCAGTACTTC.

V and J are TRBV2 and TRBJ1-6; the D is unclear. Per germline, CDR1 SNHLY and CDR2 FYNNEI. The length of the CDR3 is 14 residues. Trimming pared 4 bases from V and 6 bases from J, leaving 10 bases between. The CDR3 nucleotides are TGTGCCAGCAGTGGGGCTACAGCTAATTCACCCCTCCACTTT. Translated: CASSGATANSPLHF. Together with reference TRBV2 and TRBJ1-6, the CDR3 gives the full variable domain: EPEVTQTPSHQVTQMGQEVILRCVPISNHLYFYWYRQILGQKVEFLVSFYNNEISEKSEIFDDQFSVERPDGSNFTLKIRSTKLEDSAMYFCASSGATANSPLHFGNGTRLTVT.

The table lists this clonotype with many counts. V is TRBV7-2 and J is TRBJ2-7; 7 bases are shared with TRBD1. V lost 5 bases, J lost 2 bases, and 6 bases stayed unmatched. The germline V gene encodes CDR1 SGHTA and CDR2 FQGNSA. The CDR3 is 14 amino acids. The chain's CDR3 is CASSLDRVAYEQYF. As DNA, the CDR3 is TGTGCCAGCAGCCTAGACAGGGTGGCCTACGAGCAGTACTTC.

V and J are TRBV7-6 and TRBJ2-1; 8 bases are shared with TRBD2. Germline values: CDR1 SGHVS, CDR2 FNYEAQ. The length of the CDR3 is 15 residues. With 5 bases clipped from V and 0 bases from J, the junction kept 3 bases outside the gene matches. As DNA, the CDR3 is TGTGCCAGCAGCCGTCGGGAGGGCTCCTACAATGAGCAGTTCTTC. It yields the protein CASSRREGSYNEQFF.

J is TRBJ2-7 and V is TRBV7-9; the match to TRBD2 covers 9 bases. Germline V gene sequence: CDR1 SEHNR, CDR2 FQNEAQ (reference sequence). Trimming removed 10 bases from V and 2 bases from J; junction bases left unmatched: 6. The CDR3 sequence is 13 residues long. The CDR3 loop is CATEGLATYEQYF. In nucleotides, the CDR3 is TGTGCCACCGAGGGACTAGCAACCTACGAGCAGTACTTC.

The chain links TRBV11-2 to TRBJ1-2; a weak D match, TRBD1 (5 bases). The CDR3 sequence is 14 residues long. Germline CDR1 reads SGHAT; CDR2 reads FQNNGV. V lost 5 bases and J 7 bases, leaving 17 bases between the germline ends. CDR3 coding DNA: TGTGCCAGCAGCCCGGGACTTGACTTCACTGGCTACACCTTC. Translated: CASSPGLDFTGYTF.

This clonotype was observed many times. V and J are TRBV29-1 and TRBJ1-3, with TRBD1 as a possible D gene (5 bases). Germline loops: CDR1 SQVTM, CDR2 ANQGSEA. The CDR3 runs 13 residues. The V end was cut by 7 bases, the J end by 2 bases, with 12 bases between. The CDR3 spells CSADGGPGNTIYF. The CDR3 DNA follows: TGCAGCGCCGATGGGGGTCCTGGAAACACCATATATTTT.

This chain joins TRBV20-1 and TRBJ2-2; TRBD2 might be the D (6 bases). Looked up from germline, CDR1 is DFQATT and CDR2 is SNEGSKA (reference sequence). Trimming took off 6 bases at V and 2 bases at J, with 16 bases between the two ends. This CDR3 spans 15 amino acids. The CDR3 DNA is TGCAGTGCCGCGGGACCACCTAGAAACACCGGGGAGCTGTTTTTT. It is translated as CSAAGPPRNTGELFF.

In its sample, this clonotype was seen a few times. The CDR3 here is CASSLPRGWGIQETQYF. The CDR3 region has the DNA TGTGCCAGCAGTCTCCCCCGAGGGTGGGGGATCCAAGAGACCCAGTACTTC. The J gene is TRBJ2-5, the V gene TRBV12-3 or TRBV12-4, with D perhaps matching TRBD1 or TRBD2 (5 bases each). The length of the CDR3 is 17 residues. V lost 5 bases, J lost 1 base, and 20 bases lay in between.

This clonotype was recorded a few times. V gene TRBV5-1 combines with J gene TRBJ2-1, with TRBD2 matching over 9 bases. This CDR3 is 16 amino acids long. The V gene end was trimmed by 3 bases and the J gene end by 6 bases; junction bases not matched to a gene: 10. Per the germline V gene, CDR1 is SGHRS and CDR2 is YFSETQ. DNA for the CDR3: TGCGCCAGCAGCTGGGGTAGCGGGAGAACTCGCAATGAGCAGTTCTTC. Amino acid sequence: CASSWGSGRTRNEQFF.

This clonotype was observed at least ten times. J is TRBJ2-4 and V is TRBV28; maybe TRBD2 (5 bases). V lost 6 bases to trimming and J lost 2 bases, with 14 bases between them. The CDR3 has 15 amino acids. CDR1 is MDHEN and CDR2 is SYDVKM in the germline V gene. CDR3 coding DNA: TGTGCCAGCAGCTTCGGACTGAGCCCCAAAAACATTCAGTACTTC. This encodes CASSFGLSPKNIQYF.

The chain carries TRBV11-1 and TRBJ2-7; TRBD2 aligns across 8 bases. The V and J ends lost 0 bases and 7 bases, in that order; junction bases with no gene match: 17. Germline V CDR1 and CDR2: SGHAT, FQDESV (reference sequence). This CDR3 spans 18 amino acids. The CDR3 is CASSLAQLPSPGGPEQYF. CDR3 DNA sequence: TGTGCCAGCAGCTTAGCGCAACTCCCATCACCGGGAGGGCCGGAGCAGTACTTC.

This clonotype was seen more than once but under ten times. The gene calls are TRBV29-1 and TRBJ1-2; 9 bases are shared with TRBD1. The CDR3 has 14 residues. The germline V gene encodes CDR1 SQVTM and CDR2 ANQGSEA. The ends lost 4 bases at V and 4 bases at J; junction bases unmatched: 7. The CDR3, as DNA: TGCAGCGTTGCTGGGACAGGGAAATTCTATGGCTACACCTTC. This encodes CSVAGTGKFYGYTF.

The rearrangement links TRBV5-1 to TRBJ2-3; 12 bases agree with TRBD2. The CDR3 is made up of 18 amino acids. The V and J ends lost 0 bases and 2 bases, in that order; junction bases with no gene match: 7. Germline loops: CDR1 SGHRS, CDR2 YFSETQ. The CDR3 protein is CASSLARLAGANTDTQYF. The DNA of the CDR3 is TGCGCCAGCAGCTTGGCCCGACTAGCGGGAGCCAACACAGATACGCAGTATTTT.

This clonotype was seen ten or more times. V usage is TRBV15 and J usage is TRBJ1-1; weak D call: TRBD1 (6 bases). The CDR3 has 18 amino acids. Looked up from germline, CDR1 is LNHNV and CDR2 is YYDKDF (reference sequence). Deletions cut 0 bases from V and 2 bases from J, with 19 bases between. The CDR3 loop reads CATSRDWGSGQINTEAFF. The CDR3 DNA is TGTGCCACCAGCAGAGATTGGGGCAGCGGACAGATAAACACTGAAGCTTTCTTT.

This rearrangement joins TRBV6-2 or TRBV6-3 to TRBJ2-1; D is ambiguous. In germline, CDR1 is MNHEY, CDR2 SVGEGT. V lost 2 bases, J lost 10 bases, and 9 bases lay in between. CDR3 length equals 12 residues. The CDR3 loop is CASSYPRPEQFF. The CDR3 nucleotides are TGTGCCAGCAGTTACCCCAGGCCAGAGCAGTTCTTC.

The chain has TRBV28 and TRBJ2-7; TRBD2 might be the D (6 bases). With 4 bases removed from V and 3 bases from J, the gap between germline ends came to 10 bases. This CDR3 has 13 residues. Germline CDR1 MDHEN, CDR2 SYDVKM. The CDR3 nucleotides read TGTGCCAGCAGTTCACCGGGGGTCTACGAGCAGTACTTC. Translated, it gives CASSSPGVYEQYF.

The rearrangement uses TRBV30 and TRBJ2-1; TRBD1 agrees at 8 bases. V gave up 0 bases and J gave up 10 bases; unmatched junction bases: 5. The CDR3 is 13 amino acids. CDR1 and CDR2 (germline): GTSNPN, SVGIG (reference sequence). This CDR3 reads CAWSVDRGREQFF. The DNA of the CDR3 is TGTGCCTGGAGTGTAGACAGGGGCCGAGAGCAGTTCTTC. The variable domain in full, with the rest retrieved from reference TRBV30 and TRBJ2-1, is SQTIHQWPATLVQPVGSPLSLECTVEGTSNPNLYWYRQAAGRGLQLLFYSVGIGQISSEVPQNLSASRPQDRQFILSSKKLLLSDSGFYLCAWSVDRGREQFFGPGTRLTVL.

This clonotype was observed a few times. The gene calls are TRBV28 and TRBJ2-3, with D uncertain. Per germline, CDR1 MDHEN and CDR2 SYDVKM. The CDR3 length is 14 residues. Trimming removed 5 bases at V and 2 bases at J, with 11 bases between. CDR3 region: CASSPRTFTDTQYF. The CDR3 bases are TGTGCCAGCAGTCCTCGGACCTTCACAGATACGCAGTATTTT.

This clonotype turned up a few times. The CDR3 DNA follows: TGCGCCAGCAGCCAAGATGCCAGGGTGGGGGAGACCCAGTACTTC. Its protein is CASSQDARVGETQYF. J is TRBJ2-5 and V is TRBV4-3, with D possibly TRBD1 on 5 matching bases. Trimming left V 0 bases short and J 5 bases short, with 13 bases between. The CDR3 sequence is 15 residues long. Germline lookup yields CDR1 LGHNA and CDR2 YSLEER.

Many counts were recorded for this clonotype. This chain links TRBV28 with TRBJ2-7; 9 bases map to TRBD1. The CDR3 is made up of 15 amino acids. The ends lost 6 bases at V and 5 bases at J; junction bases unmatched: 11. Germline CDR1 and CDR2: MDHEN and SYDVKM. CDR3 sequence reads: CASRHPGTGSHEQYF. The CDR3 DNA reads as TGTGCCAGCAGGCACCCCGGGACAGGGAGCCACGAGCAGTACTTC.

There are a few counts of this clonotype. The chain joins TRBV6-2 or TRBV6-3 to TRBJ2-3; 14 bases fit TRBD2. This CDR3 spans 21 amino acids. CDR1 and CDR2 from the germline V gene are MNHEY and SVGEGT. V was pared by 4 bases and J by 6 bases, with 21 bases of the junction left unmatched. CDR3 sequence (DNA): TGTGCCAGCAGTTCTCCCACTTGGACTAGCGGGAGGACATACCCACCGGATACGCAGTATTTT. This sequence encodes CASSSPTWTSGRTYPPDTQYF.